The 32 T cell receptor beta chains listed next were all sequenced from one sample in a study of blood T cell repertoires in COVID-19. Data came from immunoSEQ multiplex PCR; TCRdb stores just in-frame clones and leaves some out. Of more than 250,000 clones in the sample, 75% to 90% are singletons; the top ten hold over 8.5%. The sample was peripheral blood. The source is a human donor in a cohort sampled during active COVID-19.

The J gene is TRBJ1-5, the V gene TRBV7-2, with D perhaps TRBD1 (5 bases). Deletions cut 5 bases from V and 6 bases from J, with 20 bases between. The length of the CDR3 is 16 residues. The germline CDR1 and CDR2 sequences are SGHTA and FQGNSA. The CDR3 here is CASSPGGSRVSQPQHF. CDR3 DNA: TGTGCCAGCAGCCCGGGGGGGTCAAGGGTAAGTCAGCCCCAGCATTTT.

Written as DNA, the CDR3 is TGTGCCAGCAGCTTTCGGGCCGGGAGGTTTCCCTACGAGCAGTACTTC. Its translation: CASSFRAGRFPYEQYF. The chain uses TRBV5-8 and TRBJ2-7; 7 bases are shared with TRBD2. CDR1 is SGHTS and CDR2 is YDEGEE in the germline V gene. The CDR3 sequence is 16 residues long. Trimming at V came to 2 bases and at J to 2 bases, leaving 10 bases not matched to a gene.

The chain joins TRBV28 to TRBJ2-5, with 10 bases fitting TRBD1. Germline CDR1 is MDHEN and CDR2 is SYDVKM. V lost 4 bases to trimming and J lost 2 bases; unmatched junction nucleotides: 4. The CDR3 has 15 residues. The CDR3 DNA follows: TGTGCCAGCAGTTCGACAGGGGGCATACAAGAGACCCAGTACTTC. This encodes CASSSTGGIQETQYF.

The rearrangement joins TRBV7-3 to TRBJ2-1, with TRBD2 identical over 8 bases. V trimming: 5 bases; J trimming: 5 bases; junction bases outside the gene matches: 8. The CDR3 sequence is 15 residues long. Germline V gene data show CDR1 as SGHTA and CDR2 as FQGTGA. The CDR3 coding sequence is TGTGCCAGCAGCCCACGGACTAGCCGGGACAATGAGCAGTTCTTC. Its protein is CASSPRTSRDNEQFF.

The chain has TRBV27 and TRBJ1-1; D is unresolved. V was cut by 5 bases and J by 6 bases, with 7 bases left in between. This CDR3 has 11 residues. Germline CDR1 and CDR2: MNHEY and SMNVEV (reference sequence). This CDR3 reads CASSLGAEAFF. The CDR3 region has the DNA TGTGCCAGCAGTCTAGGAGCTGAAGCTTTCTTT.

The chain links TRBV3-1 (or the pseudogene TRBV3-2) to TRBJ2-1; D remains unclear. Trimming took 6 bases from V and 6 from J, leaving 9 bases between them. CDR1 and CDR2 (germline): LGHDT, YNNKEL (reference sequence). The CDR3 length is 12 residues. CDR3 loop: CASSLGFNEQFF. The CDR3 nucleotides read TGTGCCAGCAGTCTAGGTTTCAATGAGCAGTTCTTC.

This CDR3 is CASSTRTSGQETQYF. CDR3 bases: TGTGCCAGCAGCACCCGGACTAGCGGCCAAGAGACCCAGTACTTC. The rearrangement joins TRBV7-2 to TRBJ2-5, with TRBD2 matching over 10 bases. J was trimmed by 1 base and V by 5 bases; bases with no gene match: 4. The CDR3 runs 15 residues. Germline loops: CDR1 SGHTA, CDR2 FQGNSA.

This chain connects TRBV19 to TRBJ2-2; D ambiguous. The germline V gene encodes CDR1 LNHDA and CDR2 SQIVND (reference sequence). The CDR3 runs 15 residues. V was pared by 3 bases and J by 2 bases, with 10 bases between. DNA for the CDR3: TGTGCCAGTAGTATTTCCCAGATTAACACCGGGGAGCTGTTTTTT. Amino acid sequence: CASSISQINTGELFF.

This sequence joins TRBV10-3 and TRBJ2-3; D is unresolved. From germline, CDR1 is ENHRY and CDR2 SYGVKD. The CDR3 covers 13 residues. V was cut by 8 bases and J by 0 bases, with 9 bases left in between. In DNA form, the CDR3 reads TGTGCCATCGCTTCGACTAGCACAGATACGCAGTATTTT. It yields the protein CAIASTSTDTQYF.

The chain joins TRBV5-4 to TRBJ2-2; maybe TRBD2 (6 bases). The V end was cut by 0 bases, the J end by 7 bases, with 10 bases between. This CDR3 has 14 amino acids. The germline V gene has CDR1 SGHNT and CDR2 YYREEE (reference sequence). As DNA, the CDR3 is TGTGCCAGCAGCTTGGAACTAGCTAGCGGGGAGCTGTTTTTT. This codes for CASSLELASGELFF.

Of note for this clone: Distinct nucleotide sequences in the sample also encode this CDR3. V gene TRBV9 combines with J gene TRBJ1-2; 8 bases agree with TRBD1. The CDR3 runs to 15 residues. Trimming cost V 0 bases and J 4 bases; bases outside gene matches: 5. Germline CDR1 is SGDLS and CDR2 is YYNGEE. The CDR3 sequence: CASSVGGTGSYGYTF. The CDR3 region has the DNA TGTGCCAGCAGCGTAGGCGGGACAGGATCCTATGGCTACACCTTC.

This clone appeared a single time. The rearrangement joins TRBV21-1 to TRBJ2-7; the D call TRBD2 from the table was never checked on the DNA. TRBV21-1 is an annotated pseudogene. This CDR3 contains 16 residues. The CDR3 DNA sequence: TGTGCCAGCAGCCCCCCACGGGGACTAAGGAACTACGAGCAGTACTTC. This codes for CASSPPRGLRNYEQYF.

The chain has TRBV7-9 and TRBJ2-7; weak D call: TRBD1 (5 bases). The V and J ends lost 5 bases and 0 bases respectively, with 14 bases between them. This CDR3 has 15 amino acids. Germline V lookup: CDR1 SEHNR, CDR2 FQNEAQ (reference sequence). CDR3 nucleotides: TGTGCCAGCAGCCCGCTAGGGGCTCACTCCTACGAGCAGTACTTC. It specifies CASSPLGAHSYEQYF.

This clone was seen a few times. This rearrangement joins TRBV6-2 or TRBV6-3 to TRBJ2-2; D call uncertain. The ends were cut back, 3 bases at V and 5 bases at J, with 7 bases in the middle. Germline V gene sequence: CDR1 MNHEY, CDR2 SVGEGT. The CDR3 extends over 13 amino acids. The CDR3 reads CASSYYSTGELFF. CDR3 nucleotides: TGTGCCAGCAGTTATTACAGTACCGGGGAGCTGTTTTTT.

The V call is TRBV5-1, the J call TRBJ1-6; TRBD1 aligns across 8 bases. This CDR3 region has 16 residues. The J segment lost 9 bases and the V segment lost 0 bases, leaving 8 bases of the junction unmatched. Germline CDR1 and CDR2: SGHRS and YFSETQ. The CDR3 region is CASSLGRGQDISPLHF. CDR3 bases: TGCGCCAGCAGCTTGGGACGGGGACAGGATATTTCACCCCTCCACTTT.

The rearrangement uses TRBV9 and TRBJ2-1; possible D gene TRBD2, 6 bases. This CDR3 region has 15 residues. V was clipped by 0 bases and J by 4 bases, with 11 bases between them. Per the germline V gene, CDR1 is SGDLS and CDR2 is YYNGEE. The CDR3 nucleotides are TGTGCCAGCAGCGTAGCGGGAGTCGAATACAATGAGCAGTTCTTC. It encodes CASSVAGVEYNEQFF.

V is TRBV7-2 and J is TRBJ1-6, with D hard to call. V was clipped by 0 bases and J by 10 bases, with 16 bases between them. CDR3 size: 16 residues. Germline CDR1 reads SGHTA; CDR2 reads FQGNSA. The CDR3, as DNA: TGTGCCAGCAGCTTAGCGCAGGCAAGGAATGGCTCACCCCTCCACTTT. It codes for CASSLAQARNGSPLHF.

This clone was seen a single time. V gene TRBV12-3 or TRBV12-4 combines with J gene TRBJ1-5; D is ambiguous. V lost 6 bases and J lost 6, with 9 bases in between. The CDR3 has 12 amino acids. The CDR3 DNA follows: TGTGCCAGCAGCCTACAGCCTCAGCCCCAGCATTTT. Residues: CASSLQPQPQHF.

The V gene is TRBV10-2, the J gene TRBJ1-2; 7 positions match TRBD1. The germline gives CDR1 WSHSY, CDR2 SAAADI. The V gene end was trimmed by 0 bases and the J gene end by 2 bases; junction bases not matched to a gene: 6. The CDR3 consists of 16 residues. For the CDR3, the DNA is TGCGCCAGCAGTGAGTCCTGGGGGACAGTCAACTATGGCTACACCTTC. Translated, it gives CASSESWGTVNYGYTF.

The chain combines TRBV12-3 or TRBV12-4 with TRBJ2-7; D unresolved. The germline V and J ends were trimmed by 5 bases and 3 bases, with 8 bases remaining between them. CDR3 size: 12 residues. CDR3 coding DNA: TGTGCCAGCAGTCTAACCAACTACGAGCAGTACTTC. Translation: CASSLTNYEQYF.

This clone was observed a single time. The chain has TRBV2 and TRBJ2-7, with 8 bases fitting TRBD1. The V and J ends lost 3 bases and 3 bases, in that order; junction bases with no gene match: 4. The CDR3 spans 14 residues. Germline lookup yields CDR1 SNHLY and CDR2 FYNNEI. In DNA form, the CDR3 reads TGTGCCAGCAGTGATCAGGGGGCGGACTACGAGCAGTACTTC. Protein sequence: CASSDQGADYEQYF.

The chain recombines TRBV7-6 with TRBJ1-3; D is perhaps TRBD1 (6 bases). This CDR3 is 13 amino acids long. Looked up from germline, CDR1 is SGHVS and CDR2 is FNYEAQ. Trimming removed 3 bases at V and 4 bases at J, with 7 bases between. In DNA form, the CDR3 reads TGTGCCAGCAGCTTCACAGGGGGAAACACCATATATTTT. This translates into CASSFTGGNTIYF.

This clone came up once. V is TRBV19 and J is TRBJ1-5, with TRBD1 as a possible D gene (6 bases). The CDR3 runs 16 residues. The germline V and J ends were trimmed by 9 bases and 4 bases, with 22 bases remaining between them. The germline CDR1 and CDR2 sequences are LNHDA and SQIVND (reference sequence). The CDR3 region is CASTMGGRWGNQPQHF. CDR3 nucleotide sequence: TGTGCCAGCACTATGGGGGGGCGATGGGGGAATCAGCCCCAGCATTTT.

The gene calls are TRBV11-2 and TRBJ1-2, with D maybe TRBD1 (6 bases). CDR1 SGHAT and CDR2 FQNNGV come from the germline V gene. This CDR3 comprises 13 residues. V lost 6 bases to trimming and J lost 1 base, with 9 bases between them. CDR3 DNA sequence: TGTGCCAGCAGTAAGGACAGTAACTATGGCTACACCTTC. Protein: CASSKDSNYGYTF.

The rearrangement joins TRBV2 to TRBJ2-3; D is ambiguous. Germline values: CDR1 SNHLY, CDR2 FYNNEI. The CDR3 sequence is 12 residues long. V was trimmed by 4 bases and J by 2 bases, leaving 4 bases between them. The CDR3 region has the DNA TGTGCCAGCAGTGCTATCACAGATACGCAGTATTTT. Amino acids: CASSAITDTQYF.

The gene calls are TRBV2 and TRBJ2-7, with D tentatively TRBD2 (5 bases). Between the trimmed V and J ends, which lost 5 bases and 0 bases, there was a span of 8 bases. Germline V gene lookup returns CDR1 SNHLY and CDR2 FYNNEI. CDR3 length equals 13 residues. CDR3 bases: TGTGCCAGCAGTCCCGGGGTCTCCTACGAGCAGTACTTC. Translating gives CASSPGVSYEQYF.

This sequence joins TRBV6-5 and TRBJ1-1; 8 positions match TRBD1. The V segment lost 4 bases and the J segment 10 bases; nucleotides outside the gene matches: 5. Germline V lookup: CDR1 MNHEY, CDR2 SVGAGI. This CDR3 comprises 12 residues. This CDR3 reads CASSSPGQGAFF. CDR3 nucleotide sequence: TGTGCCAGCAGTTCCCCCGGACAGGGAGCTTTCTTT.

The rearrangement joins TRBV27 to TRBJ2-1; TRBD1 matches 8 bases. Looked up from germline, CDR1 is MNHEY and CDR2 is SMNVEV (reference sequence). The CDR3 length is 16 residues. The ends lost 7 bases at V and 8 bases at J; junction bases unmatched: 16. CDR3 sequence: CASIRLLPGGRDEQFF. Written as DNA, the CDR3 is TGTGCCAGCATACGCCTGCTCCCAGGGGGCCGGGATGAGCAGTTCTTC.

The chain employs TRBV2 and TRBJ1-5, with TRBD1 matching over 7 bases. V lost 6 bases, J lost 1 base, and 6 bases stayed unmatched. The germline gives CDR1 SNHLY, CDR2 FYNNEI. The CDR3 is 15 residues long. CDR3 region: CASSDRARSNQPQHF. In DNA form, the CDR3 reads TGTGCCAGCAGCGACAGGGCGCGGAGCAATCAGCCCCAGCATTTT.

CDR3: CASSPRSRGAYEQYF. CDR3 DNA: TGTGCCAGCAGCCCTAGGTCCAGGGGGGCCTACGAGCAGTACTTC. The chain joins TRBV5-5 to TRBJ2-7; weak D call: TRBD1 (7 bases). Trimming removed 4 bases at V and 2 bases at J, with 16 bases between. CDR1 and CDR2 (germline): SGHKS, YYEKEE (reference sequence). The CDR3 covers 15 residues.

The CDR3 sequence: CASSSSPDGSNYGYTF. Here the CDR3 DNA reads TGTGCCAGCAGTTCCTCGCCCGACGGGTCTAACTATGGCTACACCTTC. The V gene is TRBV6-5, the J gene TRBJ1-2; D is unclear. CDR3 length: 16 amino acids. The germline gives CDR1 MNHEY, CDR2 SVGAGI. Trimming left V 4 bases short and J 0 bases short, with 15 bases between.

The chain couples TRBV20-1 to TRBJ1-2, with D perhaps matching TRBD1 (5 bases). CDR3 length equals 16 residues. The germline V gene encodes CDR1 DFQATT and CDR2 SNEGSKA (reference sequence). Trimming pared 3 bases from V and 1 base from J, leaving 18 bases between. The CDR3 DNA sequence: TGCAGTGCTAGTTCCGTGGGGCGCCGGCTTAACTATGGCTACACCTTC. Its translation is CSASSVGRRLNYGYTF.